The clone carrying this T cell receptor (beta chain) was seen at least ten times. The data originate from a study of chronic HIV infection and antiretroviral therapy. There are 16 residues in the CDR3. V was trimmed by 7 bases and J by 7 bases, leaving 23 bases between them. MiXCR, run by TCRdb on the 5' RACE reads, gives a single entry per CDR3 protein. Of tens of thousands of distinct CDR3 sequences listed, 7.5% to 9% were seen once; the top ten hold 2.9%. This TCR derives from an adult who had HIV and had not received antiretroviral therapy, or was an uninfected healthy control (not recorded which). The sequencing input was peripheral blood. V gene TRBV12-3 or TRBV12-4 combines with J gene TRBJ2-1; D might be TRBD1 (6 bases). The CDR3, as DNA: TGTGCCAGCACCATGACAGGATCTACAATGGGGAATGAGCAGTTCTTC. This encodes CASTMTGSTMGNEQFF.